The rows below give T cell receptor beta chains drawn from one sample of a study of spatial heterogeneity in lung cancer. TCRdb analysed the 5' RACE reads with MiXCR anew, one entry per CDR3 protein. The sample holds around 75,000 distinct CDR3 sequences, roughly 15% seen once. Sequenced here: PBMCs, sampled at surgery. All receptors come from a male donor with early-stage non-small cell lung cancer. The CDR3 runs from the conserved cysteine through the conserved F or W. Not all rows give a size; the values are once, few, many and, for expanded clones, a class.

>12|TRBV29-1|many|TRBJ2-5
CSVVRRLETQYF
>13|TRBV27|NA|TRBJ2-5
CASSRGQGETQYF
>15|TRBV28|few|TRBJ2-7
CASSFVGPRGYEQYF
>15|TRBV12-3/TRBV12-4|few|TRBJ2-7
CASSLARVPTYEQYF
>15|TRBV7-8|few|TRBJ1-3
CASSPRGFSGNTIYF
>21|TRBV12-3/TRBV12-4|NA|TRBJ2-1
CASSLEEVVMWANPAYNEQFF
>14|TRBV29-1|NA|TRBJ1-4
CSVEFIGVKEKLFF
>15|TRBV7-2|many|TRBJ1-1
CASSFTMSGNTEAFF
>19|TRBV15|few|TRBJ1-5
CATSSRFKSRGAPNQPQHF
>13|TRBV7-2|few|TRBJ1-1
CASSPIPNTEAFF
>15|TRBV2|few|TRBJ1-4
CASRKEGQGSEKLFF
>14|TRBV7-2|few|TRBJ1-2
CASSLDRPLYGYTF
>13|TRBV12-3/TRBV12-4|few|TRBJ1-1
CASSFGTEDEAFF
>13|TRBV28|many|TRBJ2-7
CASSLEGPLEQYF
>11|TRBV25-1|NA|TRBJ2-1
CASRGYNEQFF
>15|TRBV27|few|TRBJ1-1
CASSPRAGENTEAFF
>15|TRBV18|few|TRBJ2-7
CASSGARDRSYEQYF
>14|TRBV9|NA|TRBJ1-2
CASSVEGSSYGYTF
>15|TRBV27|NA|TRBJ2-7
CASSLSTSGRLEQYF
>13|TRBV2|many|TRBJ2-1
CASSVERGSPRFF
>12|TRBV29-1|many|TRBJ2-4
CSVVWGGGIQYF
>15|TRBV7-9|few|TRBJ2-1
CASSPPGLVNNEQFF
>16|TRBV27|NA|TRBJ1-2
CASSLTTPGQGGGYTF
>15|TRBV18|NA|TRBJ2-7
CASSPPSRSSYEQYF
>13|TRBV5-1|many|TRBJ1-5
CASSFEGTQPQHF
>14|TRBV7-2|many|TRBJ2-2
CASSRGLNTGELFF
>17|TRBV7-2|few|TRBJ2-1
CASSSRWGPLPYNEQFF
>12|TRBV28|many|TRBJ2-1
CVAGEGYNEQFF
>13|TRBV12-3/TRBV12-4|NA|TRBJ2-4
CASSLIGGNIQYF
>15|TRBV7-9|NA|TRBJ2-4
CASSLARGLGNIQYF
>14|TRBV10-3|many|TRBJ2-7
CAISEGPAAHEQYF
>13|TRBV7-9|few|TRBJ2-1
CASSARELYEQFF
>15|TRBV5-6|NA|TRBJ1-1
CASSSRERIAGWAFF
>14|TRBV6-2/TRBV6-3|medium-sized|TRBJ1-5
CASSYNGPNDPQHF
>16|TRBV10-3|few|TRBJ2-2
CAISVRAGGTTGELFF
>13|TRBV19|many|TRBJ2-7
CATAWGQGYEQYF
>12|TRBV29-1|NA|TRBJ2-7
CSVVGAHYEQYF
>16|TRBV27|NA|TRBJ2-5
CASSSSPRGQVETQYF
>15|TRBV7-2|many|TRBJ2-1
CASSFASFSGNEQFF
>13|TRBV7-6|many|TRBJ2-1
CASSLAAYNEQFF
>14|TRBV20-1|few|TRBJ1-1
CSARSTVSTTEAFF
>15|TRBV7-9|medium-sized|TRBJ2-3
CASSTSGRATDTQYF
>13|TRBV30|NA|TRBJ1-1
CAWGGGRNTEAFF
>16|TRBV19|NA|TRBJ2-2
CASSPSGRLQAGELFF
>15|TRBV5-4|few|TRBJ2-2
CASSLVGTSTGELFF
>15|TRBV18|NA|TRBJ1-4
CASSPGGGLAEKLFF
>15|TRBV29-1|many|TRBJ2-3
CSVATGVSSTDTQYF
>14|TRBV7-9|NA|TRBJ2-7
CASSSTGFTYEQYF